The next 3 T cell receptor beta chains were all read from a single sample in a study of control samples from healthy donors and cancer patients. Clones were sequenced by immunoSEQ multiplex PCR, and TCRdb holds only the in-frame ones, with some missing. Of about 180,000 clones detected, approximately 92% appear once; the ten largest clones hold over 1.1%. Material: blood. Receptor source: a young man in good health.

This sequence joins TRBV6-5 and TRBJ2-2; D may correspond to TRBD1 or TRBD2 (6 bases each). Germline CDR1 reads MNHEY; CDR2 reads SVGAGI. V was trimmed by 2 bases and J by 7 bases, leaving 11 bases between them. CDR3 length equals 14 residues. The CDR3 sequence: CASSYVKGGGELFF. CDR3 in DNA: TGTGCCAGCAGTTACGTGAAGGGGGGCGGGGAGCTGTTTTTT.

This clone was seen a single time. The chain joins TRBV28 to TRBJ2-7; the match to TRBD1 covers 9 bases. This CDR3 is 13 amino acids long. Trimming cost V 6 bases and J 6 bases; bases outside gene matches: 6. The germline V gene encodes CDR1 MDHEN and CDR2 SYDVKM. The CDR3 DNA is TGTGCCAGCAGGAAACAGGGGGCGCGCGAGCAGTACTTC. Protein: CASRKQGAREQYF. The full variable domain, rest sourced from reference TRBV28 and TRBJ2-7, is DVKVTQSSRYLVKRTGEKVFLECVQDMDHENMFWYRQDPGLGLRLIYFSYDVKMKEKGDIPEGYSVSREKKERFSLILESASTNQTSMYLCASRKQGAREQYFGPGTRLTVT.

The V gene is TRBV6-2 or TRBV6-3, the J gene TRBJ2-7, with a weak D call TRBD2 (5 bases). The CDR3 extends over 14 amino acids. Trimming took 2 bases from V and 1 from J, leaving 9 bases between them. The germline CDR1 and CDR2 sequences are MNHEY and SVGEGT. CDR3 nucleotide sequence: TGTGCCAGCAGTTACCCGCGGGTTTCCTACGAGCAGTACTTC. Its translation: CASSYPRVSYEQYF.